This is a list of T cell receptor beta chains from one sample in a study of response to subunit inactivated influenza vaccine. Using its own MiXCR run on the RT-PCR reads, TCRdb lists one record per CDR3 protein. Of about 830,000 distinct CDR3 sequences listed, 15% to 20% are singletons. The sample was PBMCs from blood, taken 5 days after vaccination. The receptor source for this set is a man aged 45-60 years who received an inactivated influenza vaccine. CDR3s include the opening cysteine and the closing phenylalanine or tryptophan. D genes are given only for firm matches. Clone size is shown for a subset of rows, as once, few, many or a class of expanded clone.

D gene	V gene	J gene	clone size	CDR3 DNA	CDR3 protein
-	TRBV7-9	TRBJ1-1	-	TGTGCCAGCAGCTTAGTGGGGGCGCCTGAAGCTTTCTTT	CASSLVGAPEAFF
TRBD2	TRBV20-1	TRBJ2-3	few	TGCAGTGCTAGAGATATTCTAGCGGAAGATACGCAGTATTTT	CSARDILAEDTQYF
TRBD1	TRBV20-1	TRBJ1-4	once	TGCAGTGCTACCGGGGACAGGTTGACCGAAAAACTGTTTTTT	CSATGDRLTEKLFF
-	TRBV7-8	TRBJ1-5	few	TGTGCCAGCAGCACACCCTCAGGACCCCAGCATTTT	CASSTPSGPQHF
-	TRBV2	TRBJ2-3	-	TGTGCCAGCAGCGCCCGAAAGACGCAGTATTTT	CASSARKTQYF
TRBD2	TRBV5-1	TRBJ2-2	many	TGCGCCAGCCGACGGTCTAGCGGGAGGCTTATTACCGGGGAGCTGTTTTTT	CASRRSSGRLITGELFF
TRBD2	TRBV7-8	TRBJ2-1	-	TGTGCCAGCAGCTTCACTAGCGGGGGGTCCTACAATGAGCAGTTCTTC	CASSFTSGGSYNEQFF
-	TRBV5-1	TRBJ1-6	few	TGCGCCAGCAGCTTGGTGAGTCAGGATTCACCCCTCCACTTT	CASSLVSQDSPLHF
-	TRBV2	TRBJ2-2	-	TGTGCCAGCAGTGTACGCCACAGGGCCACCGGGGAGCTGTTTTTT	CASSVRHRATGELFF
TRBD2	TRBV7-2	TRBJ2-1	few	TGTGCCAGCAGTAAAATAGCGGGGGGGGCCTACAATGAGCAGTTCTTC	CASSKIAGGAYNEQFF
TRBD2	TRBV7-2	TRBJ2-1	many	TGTGCCAGCAGCTTAGAATACGGGGGGGGGCAGTTCTTC	CASSLEYGGGQFF
TRBD1	TRBV4-2	TRBJ2-2	-	TGTGCCAGCACCCAGGACAGGGCGAACACCGGGGAGCTGTTTTTT	CASTQDRANTGELFF
-	TRBV6-1	TRBJ2-3	-	TGTGCCAGCAGTGCCCGGTTCCAGGATACGCAGTATTTT	CASSARFQDTQYF
TRBD2	TRBV24-1	TRBJ2-5	few	TGTGCCACCAGTGACTCCTGGACTAGCGGGAGTCAGAGACAAGAGACCCAGTACTTC	CATSDSWTSGSQRQETQYF
-	TRBV20-1	TRBJ2-7	few	TGCAGTGCTAGAGACCGACAGACTAAGCAGTACTTC	CSARDRQTKQYF
-	TRBV21-1	TRBJ2-3	few	TGTGCCAGCAGGACCGGGACACCCTTCCCAGATACGCAGTATTTT	CASRTGTPFPDTQYF
-	TRBV6-5	TRBJ1-2	few	TGTGCCACCCGTGTTGGGGGGTATGGCTACACCTTC	CATRVGGYGYTF
-	TRBV14	TRBJ2-7	-	TGTGCCAGCAGCCAATTGGCGTACTCCTACGAGCAGTACTTC	CASSQLAYSYEQYF
-	TRBV12-3/TRBV12-4	TRBJ1-6	-	TGTGCCAGCAGCGACGGCTATAATTCACCCCTCCACTTT	CASSDGYNSPLHF
TRBD1	TRBV5-6	TRBJ2-2	many	TGTGCCAGCAGCGCCCCCGGACAGGCGAACACCGGGGAGCTGTTTTTT	CASSAPGQANTGELFF
TRBD2	TRBV5-1	TRBJ2-7	-	TGCGCCAGCAGCACGGGGACTAGCGTCTACGAGCAGTACTTC	CASSTGTSVYEQYF
TRBD1	TRBV4-3	TRBJ1-2	-	TGCGCCAGCAGCCTAGATGTAGGAGGACAGGGGATTTTTGGCTACACCTTC	CASSLDVGGQGIFGYTF
-	TRBV28	TRBJ2-1	-	TGTGCCAGCAGTTTATCTGATTGGGAGTTGGATGAGCAGTTCTTC	CASSLSDWELDEQFF
-	TRBV20-1	TRBJ2-7	few	TGCAGTGCTAACCGGGGAAGAACTCGTGAGCAGTACTTC	CSANRGRTREQYF
TRBD2	TRBV15	TRBJ2-3	-	TGTGCCACCAGCACAGGACTAGCGGGAGTGCAAGATACGCAGTATTTT	CATSTGLAGVQDTQYF
-	TRBV18	TRBJ2-1	few	TGTGCCAGCTCACCTCGACAGTCCAATGAGCAGTTCTTC	CASSPRQSNEQFF
TRBD1	TRBV6-2/TRBV6-3	TRBJ2-3	once	TGTGCCAGCAGCGACTTGACAGGGGACACAGATACGCAGTATTTT	CASSDLTGDTDTQYF
-	TRBV5-1	TRBJ2-1	many	TGCGCCAGCAGCCTGGACAGTGACTCCTACAATGAGCAGTTCTTC	CASSLDSDSYNEQFF
TRBD1	TRBV7-6	TRBJ2-1	-	TGTGCCAGCAGCTTAGCCCTCGGACAGGGGGCACACAATGAGCAGTTCTTC	CASSLALGQGAHNEQFF
TRBD2	TRBV5-1	TRBJ2-3	few	TGCGCCAGCTCTCCGGGACTACGGGGAGATACGCAGTATTTT	CASSPGLRGDTQYF
TRBD1	TRBV7-4	TRBJ2-2	-	TGTGCCAGCAGCCCTCTGACAGGGAGTCCCCTTACCGGGGAGCTGTTTTTT	CASSPLTGSPLTGELFF
-	TRBV28	TRBJ2-5	many	TGTGCCAGCAGTATCCGACGGGAACTCGCGACCCAGTACTTC	CASSIRRELATQYF
TRBD1	TRBV6-5	TRBJ1-3	-	TGTGCCAGCAGTAACCGACAGGGTCGGGGAAACACCATATATTTT	CASSNRQGRGNTIYF
-	TRBV12-3/TRBV12-4	TRBJ2-2	many	TGTGCCAGCAGTTTACAGGGCCTCCCGGTGCGGTTTTTT	CASSLQGLPVRFF
TRBD1	TRBV3-1	TRBJ2-1	many	TGTGCCAGCAGGGCACGGGACAGCTACAATGAGCAGTTCTTC	CASRARDSYNEQFF
TRBD1	TRBV5-1	TRBJ1-6	-	TGCGCCAGCAGCTTAGGGTCGGGACAGAATAATTCACCCCTCCACTTT	CASSLGSGQNNSPLHF
-	TRBV25-1	TRBJ2-7	once	TGTGCCAGCAGCGAGGGGCAGGGGCAGACCTACGAGCAGTACTTC	CASSEGQGQTYEQYF
-	TRBV5-1	TRBJ2-7	-	TGCGCCAGCAGCTTGGCTGCAGTGGCCTACTACGAGCAGTACTTC	CASSLAAVAYYEQYF
TRBD2	TRBV4-3	TRBJ2-1	-	TGCGCCAGCAGCCAAGGAAGCGGGAGGAACAATGAGCAGTTCTTC	CASSQGSGRNNEQFF
TRBD2	TRBV4-3	TRBJ2-7	few	TGCGCCAGCAGCCAAGGAGTTTTAGCGGGAGGTTTTATGTACGAGCAGTACTTC	CASSQGVLAGGFMYEQYF
-	TRBV20-1	TRBJ2-7	-	TGCAGTGCTCCCGACCAGACAAAGGGACCCTACGAGCAGTACTTC	CSAPDQTKGPYEQYF
-	TRBV29-1	TRBJ2-6	few	TGCAGCGTGGCCCTCAGGTTTGGGGCCAACGTCCTGACTTTC	CSVALRFGANVLTF
-	TRBV5-1	TRBJ2-5	few	TGCGCCAGCAGCTTCGAGGGGGGGTCGGAGACCCAGTACTTC	CASSFEGGSETQYF
TRBD2	TRBV20-1	TRBJ2-1	many	TGCAGTGCTAAAGGACTAGCGGGAGCGGGTAATGAGCAGTTCTTC	CSAKGLAGAGNEQFF